Presented here are 10 T cell receptor beta chains from one specimen sequenced in a study of blood T cell repertoires in COVID-19. The repertoire was sequenced with immunoSEQ multiplex PCR; TCRdb's copy has only in-frame clones and lacks some. This table holds about 85,000 clones, around four fifths found once. Sample: peripheral blood. The receptor source for this set is a man aged 65 to 85 with acute or convalescent COVID-19.

The rearrangement links TRBV28 to TRBJ1-5; no reliable D call. V was pared by 9 bases and J by 0 bases, with 9 bases between. Germline CDR1 reads MDHEN; CDR2 reads SYDVKM. This CDR3 has 13 amino acids. The CDR3 bases are TGTGCCAGTGACTTTTATAGCAATCAGCCCCAGCATTTT. Its translation is CASDFYSNQPQHF.

This sequence joins TRBV5-1 and TRBJ1-4; D may be TRBD1 (5 bases). The germline V gene encodes CDR1 SGHRS and CDR2 YFSETQ. There are 15 residues in the CDR3. Trimming took 0 bases from V and 5 from J, leaving 11 bases between them. CDR3 sequence reads: CASSLGGTVNEKLFF. In DNA, the CDR3 is TGCGCCAGCAGCTTGGGCGGGACGGTGAATGAAAAACTGTTTTTT.

The chain joins TRBV7-2 to TRBJ1-2; D gene unclear. Trimming removed 0 bases from V and 3 bases from J, with 5 bases in between. Germline V gene data show CDR1 as SGHTA and CDR2 as FQGNSA. There are 13 residues in the CDR3. CDR3 residues: CASSLAGDYGYTF. As DNA, the CDR3 is TGTGCCAGCAGCTTAGCCGGGGACTATGGCTACACCTTC.

This chain uses TRBV5-5 with TRBJ1-2, with 7 bases matching TRBD1. V gave up 4 bases and J gave up 5 bases; unmatched junction bases: 11. The CDR3 runs 15 residues. Germline assignment: CDR1 SGHKS and CDR2 YYEKEE (reference sequence). The CDR3: CASSRIDRVAYGYTF. CDR3 in DNA: TGTGCCAGCAGCCGCATTGACAGGGTGGCTTATGGCTACACCTTC.

The CDR3 sequence is CASSYRGQGTEAFF. The CDR3 coding sequence is TGTGCCAGCAGCTACAGGGGGCAGGGCACTGAAGCTTTCTTT. This chain connects TRBV28 to TRBJ1-1, with 9 positions matching TRBD1. J lost 4 bases, V lost 6 bases, and 6 bases had no gene match. In germline, CDR1 is MDHEN, CDR2 SYDVKM. There are 14 residues in the CDR3.

The chain has TRBV5-1 and TRBJ2-7; D is possibly TRBD1 (5 bases). There are 13 residues in the CDR3. Trimming removed 2 bases from V and 7 bases from J, with 13 bases in between. CDR1 is SGHRS and CDR2 is YFSETQ in the germline V gene. The CDR3 region is CASSFDRAQEQYF. CDR3 bases: TGCGCCAGCAGCTTCGACAGAGCTCAGGAGCAGTACTTC. Based on the CDR3 plus reference TRBV5-1 and TRBJ2-7, the full variable domain is KAGVTQTPRYLIKTRGQQVTLSCSPISGHRSVSWYQQTPGQGLQFLFEYFSETQRNKGNFPGRFSGRQFSNSRSEMNVSTLELGDSALYLCASSFDRAQEQYFGPGTRLTVT.

CDR3 bases: TGTGCCTGTAACAGGGACACCGGGGAGCTGTTTTTT. The encoded protein is CACNRDTGELFF. The J gene is TRBJ2-2, the V gene TRBV30, with D perhaps matching TRBD1 (6 bases). Looked up from germline, CDR1 is GTSNPN and CDR2 is SVGIG (reference sequence). Between the trimmed V and J ends, which lost 6 bases and 3 bases, there was a span of 8 bases. The CDR3 spans 12 residues.

This chain connects TRBV4-2 to TRBJ1-2; D uncertain. V lost 0 bases to trimming and J lost 13 bases, with 12 bases between them. The CDR3 loop spans 12 amino acids. Per germline, CDR1 LGHNA and CDR2 YNFKEQ. The chain's CDR3 is CASSQEAGLRTF. For the CDR3, the DNA is TGTGCCAGCAGCCAAGAGGCGGGCCTTCGCACCTTC.

This clone was picked up a small number of times. V gene TRBV7-8 combines with J gene TRBJ2-7; D is perhaps TRBD2 (5 bases). The CDR3 has 15 amino acids. The V gene's germline CDR1 is SGHVS and CDR2 FQNEAQ. Trimming pared 0 bases from V and 5 bases from J, leaving 14 bases between. The CDR3 sequence: CASSLAGSGIHEQYF. The CDR3 nucleotides read TGTGCCAGCAGCTTAGCAGGATCGGGAATCCACGAGCAGTACTTC.

The J gene is TRBJ1-2, the V gene TRBV12-5; D is unresolved. CDR3 length: 15 amino acids. V was trimmed by 0 bases and J by 2 bases, leaving 10 bases between them. CDR1 LGHNT and CDR2 FRNRAP come from the germline V gene. The chain's CDR3 is CASGLVHSRNYGYTF. CDR3 bases: TGTGCTAGTGGTTTGGTACACTCCAGGAACTATGGCTACACCTTC.